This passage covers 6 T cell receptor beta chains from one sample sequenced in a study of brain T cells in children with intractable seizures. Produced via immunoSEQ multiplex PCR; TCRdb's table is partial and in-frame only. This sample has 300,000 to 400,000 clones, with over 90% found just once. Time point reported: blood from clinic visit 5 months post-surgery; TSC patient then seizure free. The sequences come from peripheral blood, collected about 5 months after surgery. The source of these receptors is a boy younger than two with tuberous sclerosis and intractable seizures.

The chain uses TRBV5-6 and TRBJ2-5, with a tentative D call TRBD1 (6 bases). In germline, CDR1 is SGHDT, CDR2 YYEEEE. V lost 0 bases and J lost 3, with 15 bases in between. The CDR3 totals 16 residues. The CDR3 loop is CASSLVVRQVEETQYF. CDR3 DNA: TGTGCCAGCAGCTTGGTTGTTCGACAGGTAGAAGAGACCCAGTACTTC.

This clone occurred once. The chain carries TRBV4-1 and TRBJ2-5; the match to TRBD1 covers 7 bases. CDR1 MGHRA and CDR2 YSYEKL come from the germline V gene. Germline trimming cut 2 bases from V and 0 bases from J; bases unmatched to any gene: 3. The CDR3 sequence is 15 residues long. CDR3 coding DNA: TGCGCCAGCAGCCAAACCGGGACAGACCAAGAGACCCAGTACTTC. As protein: CASSQTGTDQETQYF.

The CDR3 loop reads CATSEGPQETQYF. The CDR3 DNA reads as TGTGCCACCAGTGAAGGGCCCCAAGAGACCCAGTACTTC. The chain has TRBV24-1 and TRBJ2-5; D remains ambiguous. V lost 4 bases and J lost 1, with 6 bases in between. Looked up from germline, CDR1 is KGHDR and CDR2 is SFDVKD. This CDR3 region has 13 residues.

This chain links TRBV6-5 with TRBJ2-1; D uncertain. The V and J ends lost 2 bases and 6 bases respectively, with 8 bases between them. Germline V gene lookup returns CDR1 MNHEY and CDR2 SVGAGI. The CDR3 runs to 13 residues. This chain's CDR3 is CASSYRRGNEQFF. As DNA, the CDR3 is TGTGCCAGCAGTTACCGACGTGGCAATGAGCAGTTCTTC.

DNA for the CDR3: TGCGCCAGCAGTGAGTCTTTAATCACAGGGGAGCGATATGTGAACACTGAAGCTTTCTTT. This gives the protein CASSESLITGERYVNTEAFF. The V and J genes are TRBV10-1 and TRBJ1-1; 7 nucleotides line up with TRBD1. The CDR3 totals 20 residues. Germline CDR1 is WNHNN and CDR2 is SYGVQD (reference sequence). Trimming removed 0 bases from V and 0 bases from J; junction bases left unmatched: 16.

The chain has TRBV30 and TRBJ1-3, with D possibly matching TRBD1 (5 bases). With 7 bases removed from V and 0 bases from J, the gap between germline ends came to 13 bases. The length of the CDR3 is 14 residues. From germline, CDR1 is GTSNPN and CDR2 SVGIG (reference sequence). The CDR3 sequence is CASIQGRSGNTIYF. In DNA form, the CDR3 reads TGTGCCTCAATTCAGGGACGCTCTGGAAACACCATATATTTT. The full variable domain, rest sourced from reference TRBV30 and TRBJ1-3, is SQTIHQWPATLVQPVGSPLSLECTVEGTSNPNLYWYRQAAGRGLQLLFYSVGIGQISSEVPQNLSASRPQDRQFILSSKKLLLSDSGFYLCASIQGRSGNTIYFGEGSWLTVV.